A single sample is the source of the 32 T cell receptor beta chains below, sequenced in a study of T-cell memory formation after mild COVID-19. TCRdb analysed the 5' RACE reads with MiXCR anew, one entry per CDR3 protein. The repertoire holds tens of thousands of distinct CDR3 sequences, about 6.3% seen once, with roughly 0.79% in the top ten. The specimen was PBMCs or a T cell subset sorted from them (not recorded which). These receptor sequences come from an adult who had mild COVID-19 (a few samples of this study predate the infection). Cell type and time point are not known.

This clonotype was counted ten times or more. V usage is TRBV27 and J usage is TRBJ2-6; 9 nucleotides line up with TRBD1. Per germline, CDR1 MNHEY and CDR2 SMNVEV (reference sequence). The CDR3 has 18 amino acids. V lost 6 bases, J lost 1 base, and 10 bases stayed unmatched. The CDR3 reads CASRPRTGAVSGANVLTF. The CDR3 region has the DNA TGTGCCAGCAGACCTCGGACAGGGGCTGTTTCTGGGGCCAACGTCCTGACTTTC. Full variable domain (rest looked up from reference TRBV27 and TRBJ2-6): EAQVTQNPRYLITVTGKKLTVTCSQNMNHEYMSWYRQDPGLGLRQIYYSMNVEVTDKGDVPEGYKVSRKEKRNFPLILESPSPNQTSLYFCASRPRTGAVSGANVLTFGAGSRLTVL.

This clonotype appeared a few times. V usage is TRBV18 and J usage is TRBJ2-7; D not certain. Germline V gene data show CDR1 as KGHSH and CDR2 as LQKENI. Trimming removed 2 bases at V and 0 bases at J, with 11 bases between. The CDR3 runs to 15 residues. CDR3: CASSPSTVSSYEQYF. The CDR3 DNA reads TGTGCCAGCTCACCATCAACAGTAAGCTCCTACGAGCAGTACTTC.

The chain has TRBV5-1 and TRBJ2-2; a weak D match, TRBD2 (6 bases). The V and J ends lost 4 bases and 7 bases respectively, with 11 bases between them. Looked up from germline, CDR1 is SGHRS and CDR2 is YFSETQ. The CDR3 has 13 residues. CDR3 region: CASSGGAGGELFF. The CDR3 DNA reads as TGCGCCAGCAGCGGCGGGGCCGGCGGGGAGCTGTTTTTT.

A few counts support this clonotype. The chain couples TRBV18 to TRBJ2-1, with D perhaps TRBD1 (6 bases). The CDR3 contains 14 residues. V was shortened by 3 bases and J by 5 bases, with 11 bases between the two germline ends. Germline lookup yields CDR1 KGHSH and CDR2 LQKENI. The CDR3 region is CASSPGQPHNEQFF. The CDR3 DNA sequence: TGTGCCAGCTCACCCGGACAGCCTCACAATGAGCAGTTCTTC.

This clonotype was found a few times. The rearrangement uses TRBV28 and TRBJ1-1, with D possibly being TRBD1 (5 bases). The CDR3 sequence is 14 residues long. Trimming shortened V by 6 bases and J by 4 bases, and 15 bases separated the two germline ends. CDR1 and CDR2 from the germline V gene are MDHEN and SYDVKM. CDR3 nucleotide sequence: TGTGCCAGCAGCGTGGTGACGGGGGGCACTGAAGCTTTCTTT. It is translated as CASSVVTGGTEAFF.

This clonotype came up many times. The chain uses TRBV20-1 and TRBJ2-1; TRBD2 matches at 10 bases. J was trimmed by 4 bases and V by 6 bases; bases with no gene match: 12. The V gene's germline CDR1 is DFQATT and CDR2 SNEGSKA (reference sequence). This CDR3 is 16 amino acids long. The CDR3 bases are TGCAGTGCCAGGACTAGCGGAAGCCGGTTTTACAATGAGCAGTTCTTC. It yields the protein CSARTSGSRFYNEQFF.

The CDR3 loop is CASSLTVRGAFF. The DNA for the CDR3 is TGTGCCAGCAGCCTCACAGTTCGAGGAGCTTTCTTT. This chain links TRBV7-9 with TRBJ1-1; D is ambiguous. The CDR3 is 12 residues long. V gave up 5 bases and J gave up 10 bases, with 14 bases separating them. The germline V gene has CDR1 SEHNR and CDR2 FQNEAQ (reference sequence).

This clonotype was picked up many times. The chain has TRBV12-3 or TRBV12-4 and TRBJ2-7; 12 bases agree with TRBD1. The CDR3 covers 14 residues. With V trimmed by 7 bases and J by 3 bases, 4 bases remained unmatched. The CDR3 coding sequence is TGTGCCAGCACTGGGACAGGGGGCTTCTACGAGCAGTACTTC. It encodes CASTGTGGFYEQYF.

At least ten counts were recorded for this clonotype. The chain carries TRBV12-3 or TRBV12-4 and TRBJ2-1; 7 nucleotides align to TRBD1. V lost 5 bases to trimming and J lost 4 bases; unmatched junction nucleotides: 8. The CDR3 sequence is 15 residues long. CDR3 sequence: CASSLRQGSYNEQFF. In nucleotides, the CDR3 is TGTGCCAGCAGTCTGCGACAGGGATCATACAATGAGCAGTTCTTC.

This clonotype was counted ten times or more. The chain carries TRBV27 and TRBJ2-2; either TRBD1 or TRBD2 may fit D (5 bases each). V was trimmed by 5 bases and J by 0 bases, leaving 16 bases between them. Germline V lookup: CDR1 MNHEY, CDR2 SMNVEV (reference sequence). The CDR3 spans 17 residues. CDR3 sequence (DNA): TGTGCCAGCAGTCCTCGGGGCAGGCTAACGAACACCGGGGAGCTGTTTTTT. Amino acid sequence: CASSPRGRLTNTGELFF.

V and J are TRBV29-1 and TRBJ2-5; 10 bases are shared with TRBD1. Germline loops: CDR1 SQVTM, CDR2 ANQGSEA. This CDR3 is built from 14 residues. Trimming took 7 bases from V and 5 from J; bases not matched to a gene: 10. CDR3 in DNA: TGCAGCGCCCGACGGACAGGGGGGAGGGAGACCCAGTACTTC. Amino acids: CSARRTGGRETQYF.

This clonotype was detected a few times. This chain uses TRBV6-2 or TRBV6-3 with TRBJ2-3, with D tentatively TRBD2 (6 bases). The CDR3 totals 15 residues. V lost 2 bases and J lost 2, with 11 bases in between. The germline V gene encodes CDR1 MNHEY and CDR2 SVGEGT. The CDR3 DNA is TGTGCCAGCAGTTACGCGGGACTGAACACAGATACGCAGTATTTT. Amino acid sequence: CASSYAGLNTDTQYF.

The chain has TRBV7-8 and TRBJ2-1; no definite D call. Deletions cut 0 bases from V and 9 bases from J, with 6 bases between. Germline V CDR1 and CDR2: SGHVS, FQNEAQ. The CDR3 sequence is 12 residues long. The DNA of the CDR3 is TGTGCCAGCAGCTTAGCAGCGCCTGAGCAGTTCTTC. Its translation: CASSLAAPEQFF.

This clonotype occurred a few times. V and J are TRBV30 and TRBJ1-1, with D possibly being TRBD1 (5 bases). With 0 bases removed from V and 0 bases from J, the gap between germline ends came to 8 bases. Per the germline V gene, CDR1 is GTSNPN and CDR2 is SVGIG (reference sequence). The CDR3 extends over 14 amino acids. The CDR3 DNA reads TGTGCCTGGAGTGTACGGGGGGTGAACACTGAAGCTTTCTTT. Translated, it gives CAWSVRGVNTEAFF. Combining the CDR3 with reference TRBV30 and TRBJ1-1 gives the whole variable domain SQTIHQWPATLVQPVGSPLSLECTVEGTSNPNLYWYRQAAGRGLQLLFYSVGIGQISSEVPQNLSASRPQDRQFILSSKKLLLSDSGFYLCAWSVRGVNTEAFFGQGTRLTVV.

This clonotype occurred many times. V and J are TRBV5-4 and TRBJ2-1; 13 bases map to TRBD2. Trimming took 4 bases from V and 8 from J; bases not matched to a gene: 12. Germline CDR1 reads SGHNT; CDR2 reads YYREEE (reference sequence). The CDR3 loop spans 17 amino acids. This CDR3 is CASSPSGGLAGRDEQFF. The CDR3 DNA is TGTGCCAGCAGCCCCAGCGGGGGACTAGCGGGAAGGGATGAGCAGTTCTTC.

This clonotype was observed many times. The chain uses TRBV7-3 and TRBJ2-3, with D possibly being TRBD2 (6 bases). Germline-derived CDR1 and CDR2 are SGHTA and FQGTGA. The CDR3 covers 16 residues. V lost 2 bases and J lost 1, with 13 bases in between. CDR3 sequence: CASSLVLRGGTDTQYF. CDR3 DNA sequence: TGTGCCAGCAGCTTAGTTTTGCGGGGAGGCACAGATACGCAGTATTTT.

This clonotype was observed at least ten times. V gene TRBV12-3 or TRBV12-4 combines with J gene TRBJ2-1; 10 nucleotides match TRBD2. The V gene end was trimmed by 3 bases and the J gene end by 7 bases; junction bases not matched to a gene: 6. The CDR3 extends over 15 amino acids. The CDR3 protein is CASSLSSGSRNEQFF. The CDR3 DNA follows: TGTGCCAGCAGTTTGTCTAGCGGGAGTCGGAATGAGCAGTTCTTC.

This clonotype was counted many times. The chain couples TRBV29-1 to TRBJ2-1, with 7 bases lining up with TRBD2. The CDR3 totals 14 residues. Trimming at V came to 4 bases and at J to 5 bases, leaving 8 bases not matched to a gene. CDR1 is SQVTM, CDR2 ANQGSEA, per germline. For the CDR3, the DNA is TGCAGCGTTGTGGCGGTTAGCGGGCACAATGAGCAGTTCTTC. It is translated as CSVVAVSGHNEQFF.

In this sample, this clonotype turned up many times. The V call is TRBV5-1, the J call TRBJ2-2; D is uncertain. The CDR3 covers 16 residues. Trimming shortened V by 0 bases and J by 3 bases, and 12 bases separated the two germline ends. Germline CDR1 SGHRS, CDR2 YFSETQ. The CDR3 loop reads CASSLGPFRDTGELFF. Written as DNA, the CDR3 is TGCGCCAGCAGCTTGGGGCCATTTAGAGACACCGGGGAGCTGTTTTTT.

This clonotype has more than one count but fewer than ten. The CDR3 reads CASSSGGTSGGGDTQYF. The CDR3 DNA sequence: TGCGCCAGCAGCTCTGGGGGCACTAGCGGGGGAGGGGATACGCAGTATTTT. The genes are TRBV5-1 and TRBJ2-3, with 11 bases fitting TRBD2. This CDR3 is built from 17 residues. Germline V gene lookup returns CDR1 SGHRS and CDR2 YFSETQ. With V trimmed by 3 bases and J by 6 bases, 12 bases remained unmatched.

The CDR3 bases are TGTGCCAGCAGCCCCCACCAGGGGGCAAGAGGCTACACCTTC. This codes for CASSPHQGARGYTF. J is TRBJ1-2 and V is TRBV12-3 or TRBV12-4, with TRBD1 identical over 8 bases. V was pared by 6 bases and J by 8 bases, with 11 bases of the junction left unmatched. The CDR3 sequence is 14 residues long.

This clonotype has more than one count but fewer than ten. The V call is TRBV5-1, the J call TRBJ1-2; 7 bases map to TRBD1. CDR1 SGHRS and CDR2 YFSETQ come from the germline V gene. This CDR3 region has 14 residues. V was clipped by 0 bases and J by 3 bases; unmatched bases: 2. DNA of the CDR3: TGCGCCAGCAGCTTGGGCAGGGGGGACTATGGCTACACCTTC. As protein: CASSLGRGDYGYTF.

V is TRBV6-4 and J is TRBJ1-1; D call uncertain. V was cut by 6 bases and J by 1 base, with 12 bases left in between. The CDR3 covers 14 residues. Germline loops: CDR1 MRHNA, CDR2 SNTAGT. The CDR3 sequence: CASRPQDTNTEAFF. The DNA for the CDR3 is TGTGCCAGCAGACCCCAGGATACGAACACTGAAGCTTTCTTT.

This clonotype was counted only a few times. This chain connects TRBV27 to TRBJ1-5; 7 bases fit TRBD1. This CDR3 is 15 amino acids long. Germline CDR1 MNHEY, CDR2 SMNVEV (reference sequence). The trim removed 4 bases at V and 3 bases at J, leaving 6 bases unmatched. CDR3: CASSSQGVNNQPQHF. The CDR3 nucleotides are TGTGCCAGCAGTTCCCAGGGGGTAAACAATCAGCCCCAGCATTTT.

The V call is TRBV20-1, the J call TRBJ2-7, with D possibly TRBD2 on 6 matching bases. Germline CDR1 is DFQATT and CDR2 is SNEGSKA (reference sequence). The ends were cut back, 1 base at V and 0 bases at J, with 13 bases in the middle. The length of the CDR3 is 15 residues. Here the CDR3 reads CSARVPQDYSYEQYF. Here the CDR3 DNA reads TGCAGTGCTAGAGTTCCGCAGGACTACTCCTACGAGCAGTACTTC.

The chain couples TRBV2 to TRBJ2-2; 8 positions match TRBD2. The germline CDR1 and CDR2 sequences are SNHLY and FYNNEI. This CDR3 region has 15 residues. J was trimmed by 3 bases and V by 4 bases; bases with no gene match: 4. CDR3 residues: CASSASGGDTGELFF. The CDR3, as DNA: TGTGCCAGCAGTGCGAGCGGGGGAGACACCGGGGAGCTGTTTTTT. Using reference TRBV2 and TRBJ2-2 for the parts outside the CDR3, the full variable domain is EPEVTQTPSHQVTQMGQEVILRCVPISNHLYFYWYRQILGQKVEFLVSFYNNEISEKSEIFDDQFSVERPDGSNFTLKIRSTKLEDSAMYFCASSASGGDTGELFFGEGSRLTVL.

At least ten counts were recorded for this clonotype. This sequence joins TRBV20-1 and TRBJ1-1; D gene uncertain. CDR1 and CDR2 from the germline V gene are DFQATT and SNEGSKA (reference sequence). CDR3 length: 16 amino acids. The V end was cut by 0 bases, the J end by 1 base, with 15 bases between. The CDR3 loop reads CSARENGPGRNTEAFF. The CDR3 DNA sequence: TGCAGTGCTAGAGAGAATGGACCGGGAAGGAACACTGAAGCTTTCTTT.

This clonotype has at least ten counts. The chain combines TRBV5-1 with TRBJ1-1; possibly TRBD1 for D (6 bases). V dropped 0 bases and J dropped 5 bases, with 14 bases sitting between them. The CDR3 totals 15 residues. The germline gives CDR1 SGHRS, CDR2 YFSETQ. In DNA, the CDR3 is TGCGCCAGCAGCTTGGTACAGGGAGGAGGGACTGAAGCTTTCTTT. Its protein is CASSLVQGGGTEAFF.

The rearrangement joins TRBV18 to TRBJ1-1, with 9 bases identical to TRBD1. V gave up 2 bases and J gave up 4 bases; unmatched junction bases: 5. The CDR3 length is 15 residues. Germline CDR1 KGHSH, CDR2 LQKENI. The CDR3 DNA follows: TGTGCCAGCTCACCAACAGGGGGCTCGGGCACTGAAGCTTTCTTT. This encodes CASSPTGGSGTEAFF.

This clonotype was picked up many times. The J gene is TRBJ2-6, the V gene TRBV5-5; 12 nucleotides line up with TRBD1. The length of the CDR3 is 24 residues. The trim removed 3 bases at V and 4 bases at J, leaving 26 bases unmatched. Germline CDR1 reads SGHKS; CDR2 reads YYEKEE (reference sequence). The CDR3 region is CASSSYFVGGPSRDRGLGANVLTF. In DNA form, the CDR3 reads TGTGCCAGCAGCTCGTACTTTGTGGGGGGGCCGAGCCGGGACAGGGGGCTCGGGGCCAACGTCCTGACTTTC.

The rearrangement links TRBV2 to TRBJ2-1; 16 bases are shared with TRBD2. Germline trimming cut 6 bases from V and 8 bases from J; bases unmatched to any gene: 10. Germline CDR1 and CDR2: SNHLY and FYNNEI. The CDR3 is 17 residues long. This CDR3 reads CASRKGLAGGQRDEQFF. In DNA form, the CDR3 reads TGTGCCAGCAGGAAGGGACTAGCGGGGGGGCAGCGCGATGAGCAGTTCTTC. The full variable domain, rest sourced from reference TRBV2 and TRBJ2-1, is EPEVTQTPSHQVTQMGQEVILRCVPISNHLYFYWYRQILGQKVEFLVSFYNNEISEKSEIFDDQFSVERPDGSNFTLKIRSTKLEDSAMYFCASRKGLAGGQRDEQFFGPGTRLTVL.

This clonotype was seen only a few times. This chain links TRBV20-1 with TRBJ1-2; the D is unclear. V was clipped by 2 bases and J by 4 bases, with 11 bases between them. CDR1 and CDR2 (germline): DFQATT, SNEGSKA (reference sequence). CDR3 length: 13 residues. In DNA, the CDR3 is TGCAGTGCTAGACCTACAAGGCTCTATGGCTACACCTTC. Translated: CSARPTRLYGYTF.